This T cell receptor beta chain was identified during a study of blood T cell repertoires in COVID-19. Overall study: Acute-phase and convalescent COVID-19 samples originated in the United States, Italy and Spain. In each case, the material was cDNA or gDNA derived from T cells, B-cell-depleted T cells, or PBMCs.

Original processing notes: The assay estimated nucleated cells by amplifying reference gene primers. Assay used: immunoSEQ multiplex PCR; TCRdb lists only in-frame clones, some missing. V and J calls and clone size are given by that table; D and trimming were obtained from the DNA. The table shows 160,000 or so clones, with about 86% occurring only once. This CDR3 is 14 amino acids long. V was pared by 1 base and J by 8 bases, with 14 bases between. The germline gives CDR1 SGHTA, CDR2 FQGNSA. The chain has TRBV7-2 and TRBJ1-2, with D tentatively TRBD1 (6 bases). The sample comprised peripheral blood. This TCR derives from a woman at least 80 years old with acute or convalescent COVID-19. The DNA of the CDR3 is TGTGCCAGCAGCTTAGTTTTCGGGGGGCAGGGCTACACCTTC. Its protein is CASSLVFGGQGYTF.